This TCR beta chain was profiled in a study of regulatory T cells in long-lasting Graves disease. Study-level points and caveats: Among the persistent patients, 2,500 to 3,500 public clonotypes were shared, more than the approximately 1,000 shared among new patients.

Described time point: newly diagnosed GD, antithyroid drugs for less than 3 months. PBMCs provided the RNA from which the TCR library was made. As for this clonotype: Its antigen is unknown.

For TCR beta, libraries came from iRepertoire HTBI primers and Arm-PCR of CDR3 regions. Original methodology: Identified segments across samples numbered roughly 62 TRBV and approximately 14 TRBJ. TCRdb used MiXCR to reprocess the multiplex PCR reads, holding one entry per CDR3 protein. These V and J calls rely on TCRdb rather than the paper's analysis. The sample holds around 450,000 distinct CDR3 sequences, around 16% seen once. Trimming cost V 2 bases and J 0 bases, with 10 bases left between them. The CDR3 is 16 residues long. This sample also belongs to another study, concerning T cells in Graves' hyperthyroidism and ophthalmopathy. In that study: Through a model of 13 V-J features, ophthalmopathy was separated from stable hyperthyroidism. The model made its ophthalmopathy prediction, and onset followed a median 6.5 months later.

The chain has TRBV6-7 and TRBJ2-2; D call uncertain. TRBV6-7 is flagged as an ORF with uncertain function. The receptor was derived from a man aged 40-50 years with Graves disease. The sample consisted of peripheral blood mononuclear cells (PBMCs), taken at new diagnosis, from a patient treated with antithyroid drugs. The CDR3 nucleotides are TGTGCCAGCAGTTACGGGCACCTCGCGAACACCGGGGAGCTGTTTTTT. Translating it yields CASSYGHLANTGELFF.